These 20 T cell receptor beta chains share one sample of origin, sequenced in a study of identical twins. TCRdb itself ran the 5' RACE reads through MiXCR, one entry per CDR3 protein. Here the sample spans hundreds of thousands of distinct CDR3 sequences, over 8.5% being singletons. These data were also filed under a second study, of yellow fever vaccine responses in identical twins.

Sequencing was done on a sample of PBMCs. These receptors were obtained from a woman aged 18-29 years in good health.

There are a few counts of this clonotype. This chain links TRBV5-1 with TRBJ2-5; 7 bases line up with TRBD2. The CDR3 has 16 amino acids. Per germline, CDR1 SGHRS and CDR2 YFSETQ. The J segment lost 5 bases and the V segment lost 7 bases, leaving 17 bases of the junction unmatched. CDR3 protein: CASPDLRGRGIETQYF. CDR3 sequence (DNA): TGCGCCAGCCCCGACCTCCGAGGGCGGGGGATTGAGACCCAGTACTTC.

This clonotype was detected many times. The rearrangement uses TRBV5-1 and TRBJ1-4; D remains ambiguous. V was cut by 3 bases and J by 7 bases, with 16 bases left in between. This CDR3 region has 15 residues. Germline CDR1 SGHRS, CDR2 YFSETQ. The DNA of the CDR3 is TGCGCCAGCAGCTCTCAAGGCCTAAAGGGTGAAAAACTGTTTTTT. It specifies CASSSQGLKGEKLFF. Based on the CDR3 plus reference TRBV5-1 and TRBJ1-4, the full variable domain is KAGVTQTPRYLIKTRGQQVTLSCSPISGHRSVSWYQQTPGQGLQFLFEYFSETQRNKGNFPGRFSGRQFSNSRSEMNVSTLELGDSALYLCASSSQGLKGEKLFFGSGTQLSVL.

This clonotype was recorded a few times. The chain uses TRBV5-1 and TRBJ1-2, with no clear D. In germline, CDR1 is SGHRS, CDR2 YFSETQ. Trimming stripped 5 bases from V and 0 bases from J, with 17 bases between. The CDR3 is 16 residues long. The CDR3 sequence is CASSRGLARPNYGYTF. CDR3 nucleotides: TGCGCCAGCAGTCGGGGATTAGCTAGGCCTAACTATGGCTACACCTTC. The full variable domain, in which reference TRBV5-1 and TRBJ1-2 provide the parts outside the CDR3, is KAGVTQTPRYLIKTRGQQVTLSCSPISGHRSVSWYQQTPGQGLQFLFEYFSETQRNKGNFPGRFSGRQFSNSRSEMNVSTLELGDSALYLCASSRGLARPNYGYTFGSGTRLTVV.

This chain links TRBV20-1 with TRBJ1-3; D perhaps matches TRBD1 (5 bases). V was trimmed by 6 bases and J by 6 bases, leaving 21 bases between them. The germline V gene encodes CDR1 DFQATT and CDR2 SNEGSKA (reference sequence). The CDR3 has 15 residues. CDR3 amino acids: CSAQGGLGAENTIYF. In nucleotides, the CDR3 is TGCAGTGCCCAAGGTGGCCTCGGGGCCGAAAACACCATATATTTT.

The rearrangement uses TRBV28 and TRBJ2-5; D is possibly TRBD1 (6 bases). CDR3 length: 15 amino acids. From germline, CDR1 is MDHEN and CDR2 SYDVKM. Trimming took 7 bases from V and 4 from J, leaving 19 bases between them. The DNA for the CDR3 is TGTGCCAGCATGGTGGAGGAAACAGGGTCAGAGACCCAGTACTTC. As protein: CASMVEETGSETQYF.

This clonotype was recorded many times. The J gene is TRBJ2-2, the V gene TRBV5-5; D remains unclear. The germline V gene encodes CDR1 SGHKS and CDR2 YYEKEE (reference sequence). This CDR3 is 13 amino acids long. V shed 2 bases and J shed 4 bases, with 6 bases lying between them. The chain's CDR3 is CASSFLLTGELFF. The CDR3 region has the DNA TGTGCCAGCAGCTTTCTCCTCACCGGGGAGCTGTTTTTT.

This chain uses TRBV28 with TRBJ2-1; 8 nucleotides line up with TRBD2. Germline V gene sequence: CDR1 MDHEN, CDR2 SYDVKM. The CDR3 is 10 amino acids. Here the CDR3 DNA reads TGTGCAACCCGGGGGGGGTCGAAGTTCTTC. This encodes CATRGGSKFF.

The chain links TRBV20-1 to TRBJ2-7; 14 bases map to TRBD2. V lost 5 bases to trimming and J lost 2 bases; unmatched junction nucleotides: 11. Germline values: CDR1 DFQATT, CDR2 SNEGSKA (reference sequence). The CDR3 spans 17 residues. As DNA, the CDR3 is TGCAGTGCTCAGGAGGGGACTAGCGGGAGTTTGGCCTACGAGCAGTACTTC. Its protein is CSAQEGTSGSLAYEQYF.

This clonotype was counted many times. This rearrangement joins TRBV2 to TRBJ2-2; possibly TRBD1 or TRBD2 for D (6 bases each). Germline V gives CDR1 SNHLY, CDR2 FYNNEI. CDR3 length: 14 amino acids. Trimming removed 11 bases at V and 2 bases at J, with 15 bases between. In DNA, the CDR3 is TGTGCCTCCAACGGGGGCCAAAACACCGGGGAGCTGTTTTTT. It specifies CASNGGQNTGELFF.

This clonotype was seen a handful of times. The chain has TRBV28 and TRBJ2-5; a possible D gene is TRBD1 (6 bases). Trimming shortened V by 5 bases and J by 5 bases, and 21 bases separated the two germline ends. This CDR3 comprises 16 residues. The germline V gene encodes CDR1 MDHEN and CDR2 SYDVKM. The CDR3 sequence: CASSLLAADRGETQYF. The CDR3 DNA reads TGTGCCAGCAGTCTCCTCGCAGCGGATAGGGGGGAGACCCAGTACTTC.

This clonotype turned up a few times. The J gene is TRBJ2-7, the V gene TRBV27, with TRBD1 identical over 8 bases. CDR1 is MNHEY, CDR2 SMNVEV, per germline (reference sequence). The trim removed 6 bases at V and 0 bases at J, leaving 10 bases unmatched. The CDR3 loop spans 16 amino acids. The CDR3 loop reads CASREIGDRLSYEQYF. CDR3 nucleotide sequence: TGTGCCAGCAGAGAGATAGGGGACAGGCTCTCCTACGAGCAGTACTTC.

This clonotype was seen a handful of times. The chain combines TRBV10-3 with TRBJ1-5; D possibly corresponds to TRBD1 (5 bases). V lost 5 bases and J 0 bases, leaving 11 bases between the germline ends. This CDR3 comprises 15 residues. Germline V gene lookup returns CDR1 ENHRY and CDR2 SYGVKD. The CDR3 DNA reads as TGTGCCATCAGTTCCGGGACGGATAGCAATCAGCCCCAGCATTTT. This encodes CAISSGTDSNQPQHF.

The rearrangement links TRBV7-6 to TRBJ1-1, with D possibly matching TRBD1 (6 bases). Germline-derived CDR1 and CDR2 are SGHVS and FNYEAQ. The CDR3 spans 14 residues. The V end lost 6 bases, the J end lost 0 bases, and 11 bases lay between the germline ends. The CDR3, as DNA: TGTGCCAGCAGACCAGGGGTTTTGAACACTGAAGCTTTCTTT. Translation: CASRPGVLNTEAFF.

This clonotype was seen a few times. The chain is built from TRBV7-9 and TRBJ1-2; D is undetermined. Germline CDR1 SEHNR, CDR2 FQNEAQ (reference sequence). CDR3 length: 13 amino acids. The ends were cut back, 4 bases at V and 2 bases at J, with 8 bases in the middle. The CDR3 sequence is CASSSTRNYGYTF. CDR3 DNA: TGTGCCAGCAGCTCCACCAGGAACTATGGCTACACCTTC.

V and J are TRBV29-1 and TRBJ2-5, with no clear D. Germline lookup yields CDR1 SQVTM and CDR2 ANQGSEA. The CDR3 runs to 11 residues. V dropped 4 bases and J dropped 8 bases, with 11 bases sitting between them. The CDR3 DNA sequence: TGCAGCGTTGTAGCTGGGCTAACCCAGTACTTC. This sequence encodes CSVVAGLTQYF.

The chain couples TRBV7-8 to TRBJ2-7, with D unresolved. This CDR3 is built from 15 residues. Trimming removed 1 base from V and 2 bases from J, with 12 bases in between. Germline V gives CDR1 SGHVS, CDR2 FQNEAQ. This CDR3 reads CASSLGSVRTYEQYF. The DNA for the CDR3 is TGTGCCAGCAGCTTAGGTAGTGTCAGAACCTACGAGCAGTACTTC. Using reference TRBV7-8 and TRBJ2-7 for the parts outside the CDR3, the full variable domain is GAGVSQSPRYKVAKRGQDVALRCDPISGHVSLFWYQQALGQGPEFLTYFQNEAQLDKSGLPSDRFFAERPEGSVSTLKIQRTQQEDSAVYLCASSLGSVRTYEQYFGPGTRLTVT.

This clonotype was observed a handful of times. This chain uses TRBV27 with TRBJ2-1; TRBD2 matches at 7 bases. This CDR3 spans 13 amino acids. CDR1 MNHEY and CDR2 SMNVEV come from the germline V gene (reference sequence). J gave up 6 bases and V 8 bases, and 7 bases lay outside the gene matches. The CDR3, as DNA: TGTGCCAGCGGGGGGGGTCCCCTCAATGAGCAGTTCTTC. It is translated as CASGGGPLNEQFF.

A word on this clonotype: An end of the junction differs from the germline gene, which may be a read error. The chain joins TRBV4-3 to TRBJ2-3; TRBD2 matches 7 bases. Germline V gene lookup returns CDR1 LGHNA and CDR2 YSLEER. The CDR3 sequence is 13 residues long. In DNA form, the CDR3 reads TGCGCCAGCAGCCAAGAATTGGAGACTAGCCCGAATTTT. As protein: CASSQELETSPNF.

This clonotype was observed many times. The V call is TRBV28, the J call TRBJ1-5; tentatively, D is TRBD1 (5 bases). CDR3 length equals 17 residues. Germline loops: CDR1 MDHEN, CDR2 SYDVKM. V was pared by 4 bases and J by 1 base, with 17 bases between. The CDR3 protein is CASSSPQGIGSNQPQHF. Here the CDR3 DNA reads TGTGCCAGCAGTTCTCCCCAGGGAATTGGGAGCAATCAGCCCCAGCATTTT.

The V gene is TRBV5-1, the J gene TRBJ2-3; D uncertain. Trimming left V 0 bases short and J 6 bases short, with 14 bases between. Per the germline V gene, CDR1 is SGHRS and CDR2 is YFSETQ. The CDR3 runs 15 residues. The DNA of the CDR3 is TGCGCCAGCAGCTTGGACGCAGCGTGGTGGGATACGCAGTATTTT. It specifies CASSLDAAWWDTQYF.